This TCR beta chain was captured in a study of T cells in localized non-small cell lung cancer. Study results and caveats: There was an association of higher blood T cell density with longer overall survival.

Points on this clone: Its cognate antigen is unknown.

V lost 4 bases, J lost 0 bases, and 12 bases lay in between. The CDR3 covers 15 residues. Germline V lookup: CDR1 MNHNS, CDR2 SASEGT. Some clones are missing from TCRdb's copy, which holds only in-frame ones; the method was immunoSEQ multiplex PCR. The data contain fewer than 45,000 clones, roughly 86% of them singletons. This sample comprised peripheral blood, obtained before any cancer treatment. The rearrangement uses TRBV6-1 and TRBJ1-1; D is perhaps TRBD1 (5 bases). The sequence was collected from a man aged 40 to 75 with stage I lung adenocarcinoma. CDR3 sequence reads: CASSAGATLNTEAFF. CDR3 DNA: TGTGCCAGCAGTGCCGGGGCGACCTTGAACACTGAAGCTTTCTTT.